The 27 T cell receptor beta chains below were found in one sample sequenced in a study of CD8+ T cells in alopecia areata. Treatment of the sample: oral pan-JAK inhibitor, 5-10 mg twice daily. Reverse transcription of extracted RNA yielded cDNA, which provided the sequencing template. Sequencing was performed with immunoSEQ multiplex PCR; in TCRdb, only in-frame clones are kept and a portion is missing. The table shows some 180,000 clones, with around half occurring only once. The sequenced sample was CD8+ T cells sorted from blood, obtained at week 24, from a patient treated with tofacitinib. These receptors were taken from a human donor with alopecia areata.

The count of this clone is one. The V gene is TRBV12-5, the J gene TRBJ1-1; 7 bases are a match to TRBD1. From germline, CDR1 is LGHNT and CDR2 FRNRAP. This CDR3 has 16 residues. The V segment lost 3 bases and the J segment 3 bases; nucleotides outside the gene matches: 10. CDR3: CASGFVSRDSDTEAFF. The CDR3 nucleotides read TGTGCTAGTGGTTTCGTCTCTAGGGACAGCGACACTGAAGCTTTCTTT.

The chain links TRBV27 to TRBJ2-1; D is possibly TRBD2 (5 bases). This CDR3 is built from 15 residues. Looked up from germline, CDR1 is MNHEY and CDR2 is SMNVEV (reference sequence). V shed 0 bases and J shed 0 bases, with 6 bases lying between them. The CDR3 loop is CASSLSAGSYNEQFF. CDR3 sequence (DNA): TGTGCCAGCAGTTTATCCGCGGGCTCCTACAATGAGCAGTTCTTC.

V usage is TRBV29-1 and J usage is TRBJ2-2; the D is unclear. V lost 1 base and J 0 bases, leaving 6 bases between the germline ends. The CDR3 consists of 14 residues. CDR1 and CDR2 (germline): SQVTM, ANQGSEA. This CDR3 is CSVEAPPNTGELFF. DNA for the CDR3: TGCAGCGTTGAAGCTCCCCCGAACACCGGGGAGCTGTTTTTT.

The chain links TRBV2 to TRBJ1-1; D is unclear. The CDR3 has 15 residues. Germline V CDR1 and CDR2: SNHLY, FYNNEI. With 0 bases removed from V and 2 bases from J, the gap between germline ends came to 10 bases. The CDR3 here is CASSEALGGNTEAFF. Written as DNA, the CDR3 is TGTGCCAGCAGTGAAGCGCTGGGCGGAAACACTGAAGCTTTCTTT. The full variable domain, completed using reference TRBV2 and TRBJ1-1, is EPEVTQTPSHQVTQMGQEVILRCVPISNHLYFYWYRQILGQKVEFLVSFYNNEISEKSEIFDDQFSVERPDGSNFTLKIRSTKLEDSAMYFCASSEALGGNTEAFFGQGTRLTVV.

The rearrangement uses TRBV15 and TRBJ1-4; possible D gene TRBD1, 5 bases. This CDR3 has 12 amino acids. V gave up 3 bases and J gave up 13 bases, with 12 bases separating them. Germline lookup yields CDR1 LNHNV and CDR2 YYDKDF (reference sequence). The CDR3 coding sequence is TGTGCCACCAGCAGGATACAGGATACACTGTTTTTT. Protein product: CATSRIQDTLFF.

This clone turned up a few times. CDR3 nucleotides: TGTGCCAGCACCCCATTCAGGGGAGGAAGCACTGAAGCTTTCTTT. Translated, it gives CASTPFRGGSTEAFF. The chain carries TRBV27 and TRBJ1-1; D possibly corresponds to TRBD1 (6 bases). CDR1 is MNHEY, CDR2 SMNVEV, per germline (reference sequence). The CDR3 has 15 amino acids. The V end was cut by 7 bases, the J end by 4 bases, with 19 bases between.

The chain has TRBV4-1 and TRBJ1-2; a possible D gene is TRBD1 (5 bases). The germline V gene encodes CDR1 MGHRA and CDR2 YSYEKL. Between the trimmed V and J ends, which lost 0 bases and 8 bases, there was a span of 16 bases. The CDR3 consists of 15 residues. The CDR3 DNA reads TGCGCCAGCAGCCAAGAGGGAGGGGCCTCCTTGGGCTACACCTTC. Translating gives CASSQEGGASLGYTF.

This clone was counted a few times. This chain joins TRBV29-1 and TRBJ2-3; a weak D match, TRBD1 (6 bases). The CDR3 totals 15 residues. Trimming stripped 8 bases from V and 0 bases from J, with 18 bases between. Germline V gene lookup returns CDR1 SQVTM and CDR2 ANQGSEA. The CDR3 is CSISSRDTSTDTQYF. The DNA for the CDR3 is TGCAGCATATCCTCCAGGGACACTAGCACAGATACGCAGTATTTT.

Regarding this clone: Other nucleotide sequences in the sample specify the same CDR3. V gene TRBV30 combines with J gene TRBJ1-1; D not certain. Trimming removed 4 bases at V and 6 bases at J, with 9 bases between. This CDR3 contains 11 residues. Germline V gene lookup returns CDR1 GTSNPN and CDR2 SVGIG (reference sequence). CDR3 region: CAWTVGAEAFF. The DNA for the CDR3 is TGTGCCTGGACCGTCGGGGCTGAAGCTTTCTTT.

This clone was recorded a few times. This chain joins TRBV7-9 and TRBJ2-3, with TRBD1 matching 7 bases. Germline V gene lookup returns CDR1 SEHNR and CDR2 FQNEAQ (reference sequence). There are 15 residues in the CDR3. With 7 bases clipped from V and 3 bases from J, the junction kept 10 bases outside the gene matches. DNA for the CDR3: TGTGCCAGCATCCGGGACAGCCTTAGGACAGATACGCAGTATTTT. Protein product: CASIRDSLRTDTQYF.

This sequence joins TRBV7-9 and TRBJ1-5; TRBD1 aligns across 7 bases. The CDR3 is 14 residues long. J was trimmed by 6 bases and V by 5 bases; bases with no gene match: 7. CDR1 and CDR2 (germline): SEHNR, FQNEAQ (reference sequence). Here the CDR3 reads CASSKTGEGQPQHF. CDR3 DNA: TGTGCCAGCAGCAAAACAGGGGAGGGTCAGCCCCAGCATTTT.

In its sample, this clone was seen a few times. The J gene is TRBJ2-7, the V gene TRBV5-6; D uncertain. The germline gives CDR1 SGHDT, CDR2 YYEEEE. The CDR3 has 12 residues. Trimming took off 1 base at V and 7 bases at J, with 9 bases between the two ends. The CDR3 loop is CASSLNLGEQYF. The CDR3 nucleotides read TGTGCCAGCAGCTTGAATCTTGGGGAGCAGTACTTC.

This CDR3 is CASSQANTDNSPLHF. CDR3 nucleotide sequence: TGCGCCAGCAGCCAAGCCAATACAGATAATTCACCCCTCCACTTT. V is TRBV4-3 and J is TRBJ1-6, with no clear D. CDR1 LGHNA and CDR2 YSLEER come from the germline V gene. Trimming took 1 base from V and 5 from J, leaving 9 bases between them. The CDR3 extends over 15 amino acids.

This clone turned up a few times. The chain uses TRBV11-2 and TRBJ2-3; D uncertain. The CDR3 has 15 amino acids. V lost 4 bases, J lost 0 bases, and 11 bases lay in between. Germline lookup yields CDR1 SGHAT and CDR2 FQNNGV. Here the CDR3 reads CASSSPLISTDTQYF. The CDR3 DNA sequence: TGTGCCAGCAGCTCGCCCCTAATCAGCACAGATACGCAGTATTTT.

This clone was detected only a few times. In the same sample, other DNA sequences code for this CDR3. J is TRBJ1-1 and V is TRBV9; D not resolved. Trimming removed 4 bases from V and 4 bases from J, with 5 bases in between. CDR3 length equals 11 residues. Germline CDR1 and CDR2: SGDLS and YYNGEE. In nucleotides, the CDR3 is TGTGCCAGCAGCCCCGGCACTGAAGCTTTCTTT. Its translation is CASSPGTEAFF.

This clone was observed a few times. The rearrangement joins TRBV29-1 to TRBJ2-7, with 7 positions matching TRBD1. Germline CDR1 SQVTM, CDR2 ANQGSEA. The length of the CDR3 is 14 residues. With 0 bases clipped from V and 4 bases from J, the junction kept 6 bases outside the gene matches. The CDR3 protein is CSVEDRGRGYEQYF. The CDR3, as DNA: TGCAGCGTTGAAGATCGGGGCAGGGGGTACGAGCAGTACTTC.

This clone was seen a few times. The chain uses TRBV6-6 and TRBJ2-4, with D perhaps matching TRBD2 (7 bases). Germline CDR1 MNHNY, CDR2 SVGAGI (reference sequence). This CDR3 is built from 14 residues. V lost 5 bases to trimming and J lost 7 bases, with 15 bases between them. In nucleotides, the CDR3 is TGTGCCAGCAGTGCCGCGGGGGCGGGTAACATTCAGTACTTC. This gives the protein CASSAAGAGNIQYF.

Only a few counts were recorded for this clone. The rearrangement uses TRBV9 and TRBJ2-1; D remains unclear. Trimming stripped 1 base from V and 5 bases from J, with 4 bases between. There are 12 residues in the CDR3. Germline V lookup: CDR1 SGDLS, CDR2 YYNGEE. This CDR3 reads CASSVQNNEQFF. The CDR3 DNA is TGTGCCAGCAGCGTACAGAACAATGAGCAGTTCTTC.

This chain uses TRBV11-3 with TRBJ2-6; D gene unclear. The germline V gene encodes CDR1 SGHNT and CDR2 YENEEA. This CDR3 comprises 15 residues. V was cut by 5 bases and J by 0 bases, with 8 bases left in between. CDR3 region: CASSTSNSGANVLTF. CDR3 DNA sequence: TGTGCCAGCAGCACGAGCAACTCTGGGGCCAACGTCCTGACTTTC.

In its sample, this clone was seen a few times. The chain couples TRBV29-1 to TRBJ2-3, with D unclear. CDR3 length: 13 residues. Trimming pared 5 bases from V and 1 base from J, leaving 10 bases between. Germline CDR1 reads SQVTM; CDR2 reads ANQGSEA. The CDR3 coding sequence is TGCAGCGTTCGTGACTCCCGCACAGATACGCAGTATTTT. The encoded protein is CSVRDSRTDTQYF.

The chain joins TRBV7-6 to TRBJ2-2; 12 bases are shared with TRBD2. The CDR3 runs to 15 residues. The ends lost 5 bases at V and 4 bases at J; junction bases unmatched: 2. Germline assignment: CDR1 SGHVS and CDR2 FNYEAQ. The CDR3 DNA sequence: TGTGCCAGCAGCCCGGGACTAGCGGGCACCGGGGAGCTGTTTTTT. Its translation: CASSPGLAGTGELFF.

V is TRBV30 and J is TRBJ1-1; 7 bases match TRBD1. CDR1 and CDR2 from the germline V gene are GTSNPN and SVGIG (reference sequence). This CDR3 is 14 amino acids long. The V gene end was trimmed by 3 bases and the J gene end by 0 bases; junction bases not matched to a gene: 4. The CDR3 loop reads CAWSYGTVNTEAFF. In DNA form, the CDR3 reads TGTGCCTGGAGCTACGGGACAGTGAACACTGAAGCTTTCTTT.

This clone appeared a few times. CDR3 residues: CASSFRGSGYGYTF. The CDR3 nucleotides are TGTGCCAGCAGCTTTCGAGGGTCGGGCTATGGCTACACCTTC. V usage is TRBV7-9 and J usage is TRBJ1-2; D not certain. Germline V gene lookup returns CDR1 SEHNR and CDR2 FQNEAQ (reference sequence). This CDR3 spans 14 amino acids. V was pared by 3 bases and J by 4 bases, with 12 bases between. The entire variable domain, with the rest obtained from reference TRBV7-9 and TRBJ1-2, is as follows: DTGVSQNPRHKITKRGQNVTFRCDPISEHNRLYWYRQTLGQGPEFLTYFQNEAQLEKSRLLSDRFSAERPKGSFSTLEIQRTEQGDSAMYLCASSFRGSGYGYTFGSGTRLTVV.

The chain recombines TRBV29-1 with TRBJ1-1, with 7 nucleotides matching TRBD1. The trim removed 2 bases at V and 7 bases at J, leaving 13 bases unmatched. This CDR3 comprises 15 residues. The germline CDR1 and CDR2 sequences are SQVTM and ANQGSEA. For the CDR3, the DNA is TGCAGCGTTGAATTGACACAGGGGTATGATGGTGAAGCTTTCTTT. Translated, it gives CSVELTQGYDGEAFF.

This chain joins TRBV5-1 and TRBJ2-3; D tentatively reads TRBD1 or TRBD2 (5 bases each). V dropped 7 bases and J dropped 2 bases, with 14 bases sitting between them. This CDR3 has 14 residues. Germline loops: CDR1 SGHRS, CDR2 YFSETQ. The CDR3 protein is CASGKRGATDTQYF. CDR3 nucleotides: TGCGCCAGCGGCAAAAGGGGAGCCACAGATACGCAGTATTTT.

The chain carries TRBV6-5 and TRBJ1-2; 8 nucleotides line up with TRBD1. The CDR3 consists of 14 residues. Germline V gene data show CDR1 as MNHEY and CDR2 as SVGAGI. Losses at the gene ends were 6 bases for V and 3 bases for J; bases not matched to a gene: 6. CDR3 nucleotides: TGTGCCAGCAGGGGGGACAGGAGGGACTATGGCTACACCTTC. This encodes CASRGDRRDYGYTF.

The chain couples TRBV2 to TRBJ2-7, with D perhaps TRBD1 (6 bases). The CDR3 is made up of 12 amino acids. V gave up 7 bases and J gave up 4 bases, with 11 bases separating them. CDR1 is SNHLY, CDR2 FYNNEI, per germline. The chain's CDR3 is CASTEDRYEQYF. In DNA form, the CDR3 reads TGTGCCAGCACCGAGGACAGATACGAGCAGTACTTC.